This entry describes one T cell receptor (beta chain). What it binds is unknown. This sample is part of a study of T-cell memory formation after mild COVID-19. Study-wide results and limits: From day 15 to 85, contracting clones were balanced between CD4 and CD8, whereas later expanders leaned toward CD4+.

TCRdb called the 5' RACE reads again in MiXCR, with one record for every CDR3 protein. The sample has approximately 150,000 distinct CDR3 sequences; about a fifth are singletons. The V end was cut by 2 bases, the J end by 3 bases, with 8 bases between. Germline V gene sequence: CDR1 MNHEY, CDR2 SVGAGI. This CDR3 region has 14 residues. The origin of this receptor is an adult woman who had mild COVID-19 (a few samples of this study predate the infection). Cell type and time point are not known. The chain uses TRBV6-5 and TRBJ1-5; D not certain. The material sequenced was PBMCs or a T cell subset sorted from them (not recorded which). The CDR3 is CASSYHGDNQPQHF. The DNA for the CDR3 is TGTGCCAGCAGTTACCACGGGGACAATCAGCCCCAGCATTTT.